The entry below gives a single TCR beta chain sequence along with its context. Its cognate antigen is unknown. The V segment lost 6 bases and the J segment 0 bases; nucleotides outside the gene matches: 7. This CDR3 has 15 amino acids. Looked up from germline, CDR1 is SGHRS and CDR2 is YFSETQ. This sample is part of a study of cytomegalovirus exposure and HLA in healthy donors. Study-wide results and caveats: CMV serostatus stood as the only immune exposure information on hand. TCR sequences were mostly rare, though some public TCRs occurred in many donors.

60 Vbeta and 13 Jbeta primers were used in PCR. Sequencing used immunoSEQ multiplex PCR; TCRdb keeps in-frame clones, though not all of them. The sample contains more than 80,000 clones, just over 70% of which appear only once. The rearrangement links TRBV5-1 to TRBJ2-7, with 9 bases that match TRBD1. The sequence derives from a boy younger than 18 in good health and CMV-seronegative. The sequencing sample was made of PBMCs. CDR3 amino acids: CASTTTGGASYEQYF. The CDR3 DNA follows: TGCGCCAGCACGACAACAGGGGGCGCCTCCTACGAGCAGTACTTC.